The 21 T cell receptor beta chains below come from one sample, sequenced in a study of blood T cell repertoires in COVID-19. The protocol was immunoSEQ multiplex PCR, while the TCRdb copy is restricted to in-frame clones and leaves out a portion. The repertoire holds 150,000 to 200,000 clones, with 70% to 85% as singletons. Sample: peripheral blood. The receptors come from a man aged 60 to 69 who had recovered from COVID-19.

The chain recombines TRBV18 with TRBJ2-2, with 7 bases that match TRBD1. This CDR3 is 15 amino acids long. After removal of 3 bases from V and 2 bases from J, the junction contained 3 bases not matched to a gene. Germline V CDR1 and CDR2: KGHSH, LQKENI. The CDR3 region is CASSPWTGNTGELFF. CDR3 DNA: TGTGCCAGCTCACCGTGGACAGGAAACACCGGGGAGCTGTTTTTT.

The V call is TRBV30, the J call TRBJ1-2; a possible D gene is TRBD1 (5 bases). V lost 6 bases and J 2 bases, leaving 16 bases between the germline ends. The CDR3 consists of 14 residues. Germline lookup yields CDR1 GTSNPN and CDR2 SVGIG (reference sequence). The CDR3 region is CACQQENENYGYTF. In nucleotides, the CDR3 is TGTGCCTGCCAACAGGAGAACGAGAACTATGGCTACACCTTC.

The CDR3: CSARGAGEQFF. For the CDR3, the DNA is TGCAGTGCTAGAGGGGCGGGGGAGCAGTTCTTC. This chain links TRBV20-1 with TRBJ2-1, with D tentatively TRBD2 (6 bases). This CDR3 region has 11 residues. Germline V gene data show CDR1 as DFQATT and CDR2 as SNEGSKA (reference sequence). With 1 base removed from V and 10 bases from J, the gap between germline ends came to 8 bases.

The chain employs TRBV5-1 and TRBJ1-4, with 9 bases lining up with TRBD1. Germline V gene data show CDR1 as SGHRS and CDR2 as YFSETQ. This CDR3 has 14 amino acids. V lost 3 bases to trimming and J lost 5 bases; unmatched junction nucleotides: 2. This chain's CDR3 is CASSSGTGNEKLFF. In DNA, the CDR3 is TGCGCCAGCAGCTCCGGGACAGGGAATGAAAAACTGTTTTTT.

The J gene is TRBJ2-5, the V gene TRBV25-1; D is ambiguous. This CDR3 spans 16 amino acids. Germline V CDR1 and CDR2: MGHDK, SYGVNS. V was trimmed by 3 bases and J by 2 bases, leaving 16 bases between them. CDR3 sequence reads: CASSEGIVPNQETQYF. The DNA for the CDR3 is TGTGCCAGCAGTGAGGGCATTGTCCCGAATCAAGAGACCCAGTACTTC.

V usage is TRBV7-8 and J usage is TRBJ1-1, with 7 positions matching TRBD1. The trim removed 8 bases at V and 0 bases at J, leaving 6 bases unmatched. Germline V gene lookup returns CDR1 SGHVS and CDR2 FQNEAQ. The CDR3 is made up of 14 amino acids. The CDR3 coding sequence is TGTGCCAGCTACCTGGGACAGATGAACACTGAAGCTTTCTTT. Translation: CASYLGQMNTEAFF.

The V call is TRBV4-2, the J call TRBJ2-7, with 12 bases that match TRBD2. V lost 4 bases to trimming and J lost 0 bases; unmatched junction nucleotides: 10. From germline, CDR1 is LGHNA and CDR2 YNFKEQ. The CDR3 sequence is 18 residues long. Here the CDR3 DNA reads TGTGCCAGCAGCCTTCGACTAGCGGGGGCTCCGAGCTCCTACGAGCAGTACTTC. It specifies CASSLRLAGAPSSYEQYF.

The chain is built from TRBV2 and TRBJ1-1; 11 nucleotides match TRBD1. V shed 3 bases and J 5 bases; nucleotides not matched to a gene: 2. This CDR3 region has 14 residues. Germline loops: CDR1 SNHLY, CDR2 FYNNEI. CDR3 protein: CASSDGTGGTEAFF. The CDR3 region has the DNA TGTGCCAGCAGTGACGGGACAGGGGGGACTGAAGCTTTCTTT. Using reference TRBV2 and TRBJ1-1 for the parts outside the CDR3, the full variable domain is EPEVTQTPSHQVTQMGQEVILRCVPISNHLYFYWYRQILGQKVEFLVSFYNNEISEKSEIFDDQFSVERPDGSNFTLKIRSTKLEDSAMYFCASSDGTGGTEAFFGQGTRLTVV.

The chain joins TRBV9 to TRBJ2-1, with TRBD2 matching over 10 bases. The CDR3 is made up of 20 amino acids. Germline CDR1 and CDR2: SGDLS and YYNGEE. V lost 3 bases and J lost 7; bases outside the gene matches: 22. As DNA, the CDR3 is TGTGCCAGCAGCGGCTGGACTAGCGGCGGCGGACGGAATCCCACGAATGAGCAGTTCTTC. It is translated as CASSGWTSGGGRNPTNEQFF.

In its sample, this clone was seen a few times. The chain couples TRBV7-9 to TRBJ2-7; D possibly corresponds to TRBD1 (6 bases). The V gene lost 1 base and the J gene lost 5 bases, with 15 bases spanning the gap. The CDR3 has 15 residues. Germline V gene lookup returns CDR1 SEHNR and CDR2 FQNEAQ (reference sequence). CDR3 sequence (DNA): TGTGCCAGCAGCTTAGGGTCAGGGGATACCCACGAGCAGTACTTC. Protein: CASSLGSGDTHEQYF.

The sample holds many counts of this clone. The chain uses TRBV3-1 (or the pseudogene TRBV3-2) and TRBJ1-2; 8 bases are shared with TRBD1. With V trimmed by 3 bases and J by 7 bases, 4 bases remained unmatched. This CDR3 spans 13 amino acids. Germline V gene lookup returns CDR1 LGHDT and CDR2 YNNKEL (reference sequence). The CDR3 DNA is TGTGCCAGCAGCCATCGGGACAGGTCTGGCTACACCTTC. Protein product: CASSHRDRSGYTF.

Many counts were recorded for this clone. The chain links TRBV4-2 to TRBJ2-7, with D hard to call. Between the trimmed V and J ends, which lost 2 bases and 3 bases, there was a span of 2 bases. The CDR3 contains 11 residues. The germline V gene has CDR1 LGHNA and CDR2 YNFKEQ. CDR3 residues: CASSQHYEQYF. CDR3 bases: TGTGCCAGCAGCCAACACTACGAGCAGTACTTC.

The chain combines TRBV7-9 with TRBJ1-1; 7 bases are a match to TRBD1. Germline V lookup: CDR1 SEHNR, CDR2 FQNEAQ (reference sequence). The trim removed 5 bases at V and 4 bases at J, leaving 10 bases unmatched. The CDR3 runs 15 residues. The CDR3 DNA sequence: TGTGCCAGCAGCCCTCAGGGGGGCTGGAGCACTGAAGCTTTCTTT. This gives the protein CASSPQGGWSTEAFF.

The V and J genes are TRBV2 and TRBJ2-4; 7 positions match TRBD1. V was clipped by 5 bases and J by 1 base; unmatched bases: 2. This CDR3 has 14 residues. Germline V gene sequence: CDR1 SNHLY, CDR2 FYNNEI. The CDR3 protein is CASSLQGAKNIQYF. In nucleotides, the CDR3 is TGTGCCAGCAGTCTACAGGGGGCCAAAAACATTCAGTACTTC.

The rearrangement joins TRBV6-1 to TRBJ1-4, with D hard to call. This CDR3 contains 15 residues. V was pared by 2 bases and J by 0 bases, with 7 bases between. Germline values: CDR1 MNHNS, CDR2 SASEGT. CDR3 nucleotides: TGTGCCAGCAGTGAACAGTATCCAACTAATGAAAAACTGTTTTTT. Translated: CASSEQYPTNEKLFF.

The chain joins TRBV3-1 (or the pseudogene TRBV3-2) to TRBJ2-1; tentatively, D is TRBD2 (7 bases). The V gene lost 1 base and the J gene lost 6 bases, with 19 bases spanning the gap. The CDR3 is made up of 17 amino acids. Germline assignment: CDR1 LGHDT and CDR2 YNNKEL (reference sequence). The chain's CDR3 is CASSQGGYWGGSNEQFF. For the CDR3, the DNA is TGTGCCAGCAGCCAAGGCGGGTATTGGGGGGGCTCCAATGAGCAGTTCTTC.

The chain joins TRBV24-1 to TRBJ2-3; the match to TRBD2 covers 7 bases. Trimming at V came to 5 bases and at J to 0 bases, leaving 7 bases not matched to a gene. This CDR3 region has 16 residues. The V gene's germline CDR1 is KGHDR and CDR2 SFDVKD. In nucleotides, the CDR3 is TGTGCCACCAGTGGCCGAGGAGCGGGGAGCACAGATACGCAGTATTTT. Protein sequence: CATSGRGAGSTDTQYF.

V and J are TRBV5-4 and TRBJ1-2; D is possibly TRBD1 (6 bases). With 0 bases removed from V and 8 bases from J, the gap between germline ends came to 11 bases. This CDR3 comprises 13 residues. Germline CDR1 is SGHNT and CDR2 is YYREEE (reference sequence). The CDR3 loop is CASSLEDSGGYTF. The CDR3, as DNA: TGTGCCAGCAGCTTGGAGGACAGTGGGGGCTACACCTTC. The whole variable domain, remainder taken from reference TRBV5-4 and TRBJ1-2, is ETGVTQSPTHLIKTRGQQVTLRCSSQSGHNTVSWYQQALGQGPQFIFQYYREEENGRGNFPPRFSGLQFPNYSSELNVNALELDDSALYLCASSLEDSGGYTFGSGTRLTVV.

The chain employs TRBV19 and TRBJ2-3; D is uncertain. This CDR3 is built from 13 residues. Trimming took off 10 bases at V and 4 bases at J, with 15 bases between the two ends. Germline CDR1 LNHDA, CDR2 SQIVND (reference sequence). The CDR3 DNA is TGTGCCACCAAGCGAGATAAAGCAGATACGCAGTATTTT. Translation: CATKRDKADTQYF.

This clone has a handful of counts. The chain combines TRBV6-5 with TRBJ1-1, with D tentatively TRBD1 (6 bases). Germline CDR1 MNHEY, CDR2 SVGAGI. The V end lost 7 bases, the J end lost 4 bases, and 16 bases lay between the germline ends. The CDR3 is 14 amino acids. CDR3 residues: CASTATGSATEAFF. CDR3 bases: TGTGCCAGCACAGCGACAGGTTCGGCCACTGAAGCTTTCTTT.

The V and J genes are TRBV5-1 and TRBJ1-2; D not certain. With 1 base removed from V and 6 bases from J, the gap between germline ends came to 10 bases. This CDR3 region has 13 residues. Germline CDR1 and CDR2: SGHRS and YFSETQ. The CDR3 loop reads CASSLSTADGYTF. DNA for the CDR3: TGCGCCAGCAGCTTGTCAACAGCTGATGGCTACACCTTC.